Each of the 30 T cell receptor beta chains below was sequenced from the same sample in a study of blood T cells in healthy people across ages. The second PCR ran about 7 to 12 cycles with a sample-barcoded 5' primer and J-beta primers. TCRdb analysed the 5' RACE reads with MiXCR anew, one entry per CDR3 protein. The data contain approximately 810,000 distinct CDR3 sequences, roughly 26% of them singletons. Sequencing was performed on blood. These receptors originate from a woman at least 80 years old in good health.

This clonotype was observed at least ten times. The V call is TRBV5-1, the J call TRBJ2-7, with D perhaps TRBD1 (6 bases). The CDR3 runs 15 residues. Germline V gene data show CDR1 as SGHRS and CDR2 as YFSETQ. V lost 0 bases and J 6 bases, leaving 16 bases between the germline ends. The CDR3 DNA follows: TGCGCCAGCAGCTTGGGCGTCTACCCCAGGGGCGAGCAGTACTTC. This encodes CASSLGVYPRGEQYF.

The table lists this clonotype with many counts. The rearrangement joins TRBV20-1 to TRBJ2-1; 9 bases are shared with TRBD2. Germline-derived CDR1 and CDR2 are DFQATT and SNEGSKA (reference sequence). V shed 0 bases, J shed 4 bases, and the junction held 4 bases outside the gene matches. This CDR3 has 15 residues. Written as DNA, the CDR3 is TGCAGTGCTAGAGATCTGCGGGGGGGATACAATGAGCAGTTCTTC. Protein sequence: CSARDLRGGYNEQFF.

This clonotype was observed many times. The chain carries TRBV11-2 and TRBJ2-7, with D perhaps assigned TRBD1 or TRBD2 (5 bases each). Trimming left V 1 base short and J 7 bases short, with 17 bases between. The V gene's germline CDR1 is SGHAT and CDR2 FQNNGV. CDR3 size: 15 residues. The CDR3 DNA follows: TGTGCCAGCAGCTTAGGAGGGACCTCTCTGGGGGAGCAGTACTTC. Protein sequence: CASSLGGTSLGEQYF.

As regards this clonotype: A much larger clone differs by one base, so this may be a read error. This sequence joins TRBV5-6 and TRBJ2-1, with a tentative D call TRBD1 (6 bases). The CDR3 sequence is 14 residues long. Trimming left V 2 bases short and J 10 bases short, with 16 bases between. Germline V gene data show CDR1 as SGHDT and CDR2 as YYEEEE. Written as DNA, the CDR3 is TGTGCCAGCAGCTTAAGAGACAGGTACTACGAGCAGTTCTTC. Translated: CASSLRDRYYEQFF. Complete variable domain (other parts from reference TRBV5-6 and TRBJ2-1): DAGVTQSPTHLIKTRGQQVTLRCSPKSGHDTVSWYQQALGQGPQFIFQYYEEEERQRGNFPDRFSGHQFPNYSSELNVNALLLGDSALYLCASSLRDRYYEQFFGPGTRLTVL.

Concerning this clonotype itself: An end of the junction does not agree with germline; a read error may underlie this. DNA for the CDR3: TGTGCCAGCAGCTCCGAATCCGACAGGTCCTATGGCGACACCTTC. Translation gives CASSSESDRSYGDTF. The rearrangement links TRBV6-6 to TRBJ1-2; possibly TRBD1 for D (6 bases). Per germline, CDR1 MNHNY and CDR2 SVGAGI (reference sequence). The CDR3 loop spans 15 amino acids.

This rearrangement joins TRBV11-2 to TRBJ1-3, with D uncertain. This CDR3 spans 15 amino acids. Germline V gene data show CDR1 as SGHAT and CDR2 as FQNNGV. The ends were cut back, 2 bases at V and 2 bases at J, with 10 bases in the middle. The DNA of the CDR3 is TGTGCCAGCAGCTTACTAGATTCGGCTGGAAACACCATATATTTT. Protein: CASSLLDSAGNTIYF.

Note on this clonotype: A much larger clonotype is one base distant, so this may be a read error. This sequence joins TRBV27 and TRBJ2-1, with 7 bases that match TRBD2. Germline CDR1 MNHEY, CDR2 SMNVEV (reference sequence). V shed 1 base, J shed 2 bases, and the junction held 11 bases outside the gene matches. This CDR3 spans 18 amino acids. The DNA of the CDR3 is TGTGCCAGCAGTTTATATCGGACTGGCGGGGGTGCCTACAATGAGCAGTTCTTC. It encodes CASSLYRTGGGAYNEQFF.

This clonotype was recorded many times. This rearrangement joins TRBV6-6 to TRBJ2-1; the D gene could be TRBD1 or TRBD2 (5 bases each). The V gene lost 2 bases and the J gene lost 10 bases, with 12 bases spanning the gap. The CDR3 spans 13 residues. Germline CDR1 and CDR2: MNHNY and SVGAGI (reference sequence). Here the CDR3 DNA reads TGTGCCAGCAGTTACGTCGGGACGACCGAGCAGTTCTTC. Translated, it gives CASSYVGTTEQFF.

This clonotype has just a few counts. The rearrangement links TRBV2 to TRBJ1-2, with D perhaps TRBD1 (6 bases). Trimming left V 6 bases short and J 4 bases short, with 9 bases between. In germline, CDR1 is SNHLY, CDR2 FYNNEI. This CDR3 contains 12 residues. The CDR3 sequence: CASRDSLYGYTF. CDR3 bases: TGTGCCAGCAGGGACAGCCTCTATGGCTACACCTTC.

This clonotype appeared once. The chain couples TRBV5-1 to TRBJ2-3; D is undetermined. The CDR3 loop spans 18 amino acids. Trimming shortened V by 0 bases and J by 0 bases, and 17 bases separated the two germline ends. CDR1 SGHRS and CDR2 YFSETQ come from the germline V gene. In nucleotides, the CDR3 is TGCGCCAGCAGCTTGGTAGAGAACCTCTCCCCTAGCACAGATACGCAGTATTTT. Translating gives CASSLVENLSPSTDTQYF.

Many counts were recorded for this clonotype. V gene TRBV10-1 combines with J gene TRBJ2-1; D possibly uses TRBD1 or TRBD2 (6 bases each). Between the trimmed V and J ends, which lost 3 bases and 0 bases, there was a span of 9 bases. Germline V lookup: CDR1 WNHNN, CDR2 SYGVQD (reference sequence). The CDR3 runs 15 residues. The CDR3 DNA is TGCGCCAGCAGTGAAGGGGGGAGCTCCTACAATGAGCAGTTCTTC. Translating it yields CASSEGGSSYNEQFF.

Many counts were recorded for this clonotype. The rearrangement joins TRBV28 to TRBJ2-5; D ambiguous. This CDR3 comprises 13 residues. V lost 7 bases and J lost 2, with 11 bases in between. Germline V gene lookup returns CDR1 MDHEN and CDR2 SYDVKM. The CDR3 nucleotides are TGTGCCAGCACCCTTTGGAATCAAGAGACCCAGTACTTC. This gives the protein CASTLWNQETQYF.

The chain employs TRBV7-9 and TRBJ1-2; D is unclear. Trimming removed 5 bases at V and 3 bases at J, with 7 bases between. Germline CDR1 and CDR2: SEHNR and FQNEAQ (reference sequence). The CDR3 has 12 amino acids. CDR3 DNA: TGTGCCAGCAGCCCCAAGGACTATGGCTACACCTTC. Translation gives CASSPKDYGYTF. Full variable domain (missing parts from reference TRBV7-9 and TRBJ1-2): DTGVSQNPRHKITKRGQNVTFRCDPISEHNRLYWYRQTLGQGPEFLTYFQNEAQLEKSRLLSDRFSAERPKGSFSTLEIQRTEQGDSAMYLCASSPKDYGYTFGSGTRLTVV.

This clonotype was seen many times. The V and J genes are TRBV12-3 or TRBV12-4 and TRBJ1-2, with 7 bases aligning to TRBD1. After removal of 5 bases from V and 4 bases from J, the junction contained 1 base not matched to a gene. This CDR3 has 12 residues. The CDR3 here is CASSGTVYGYTF. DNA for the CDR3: TGTGCCAGCAGTGGGACAGTCTATGGCTACACCTTC.

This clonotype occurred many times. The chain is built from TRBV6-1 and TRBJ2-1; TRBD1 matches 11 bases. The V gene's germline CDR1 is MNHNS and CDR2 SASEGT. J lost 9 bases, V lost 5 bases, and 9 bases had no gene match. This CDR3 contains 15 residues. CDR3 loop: CASSTGQGANREQFF. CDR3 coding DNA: TGTGCCAGCAGTACCGGACAGGGGGCGAACCGTGAGCAGTTCTTC.

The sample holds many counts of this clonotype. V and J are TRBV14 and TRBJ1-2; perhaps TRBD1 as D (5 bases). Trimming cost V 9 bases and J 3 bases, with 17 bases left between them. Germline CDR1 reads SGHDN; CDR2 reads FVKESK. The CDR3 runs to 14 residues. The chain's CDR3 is CASSNLRDYYGYTF. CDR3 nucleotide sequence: TGTGCCAGTTCCAACCTCCGGGACTACTATGGCTACACCTTC.

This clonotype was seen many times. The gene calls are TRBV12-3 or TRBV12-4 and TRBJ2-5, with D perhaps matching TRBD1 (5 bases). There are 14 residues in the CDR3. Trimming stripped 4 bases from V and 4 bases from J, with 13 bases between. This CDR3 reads CASSSPGWPETQYF. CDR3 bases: TGTGCCAGCAGTTCGCCAGGGTGGCCAGAGACCCAGTACTTC.

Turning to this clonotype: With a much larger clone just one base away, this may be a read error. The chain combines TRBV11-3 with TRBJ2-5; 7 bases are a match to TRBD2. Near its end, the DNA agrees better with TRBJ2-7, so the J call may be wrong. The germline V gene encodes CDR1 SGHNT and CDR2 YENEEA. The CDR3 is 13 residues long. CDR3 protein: CASGLGLADEQYF. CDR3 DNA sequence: TGTGCCAGCGGCTTAGGGCTAGCGGACGAGCAGTACTTC.

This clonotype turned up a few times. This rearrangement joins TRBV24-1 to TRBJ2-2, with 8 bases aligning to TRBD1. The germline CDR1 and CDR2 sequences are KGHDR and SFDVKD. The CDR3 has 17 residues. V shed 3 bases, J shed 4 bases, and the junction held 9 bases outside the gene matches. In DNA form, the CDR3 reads TGTGCCACCAGTGATCCAAGGACAGGGCGTCCCACCGGGGAGCTGTTTTTT. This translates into CATSDPRTGRPTGELFF.

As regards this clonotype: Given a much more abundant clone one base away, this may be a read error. CDR3 nucleotides: TGTGCCAGCAGCATGGAGGCAGGGGGCGCGGGTAACTATGGCTACACCTTC. Protein sequence: CASSMEAGGAGNYGYTF. The V and J genes are TRBV5-5 and TRBJ1-2, with 8 positions matching TRBD1. Germline CDR1 reads SGHKS; CDR2 reads YYEKEE (reference sequence). The trim removed 4 bases at V and 1 base at J, leaving 12 bases unmatched. The CDR3 is 17 amino acids.

The DNA for the CDR3 is TGCGCCAGCAGCCAAGTATTGTGGGCGCAGGTAGATGGCTACACCTTC. It specifies CASSQVLWAQVDGYTF. V usage is TRBV4-3 and J usage is TRBJ1-2, with D unresolved. CDR3 length: 16 amino acids. CDR1 LGHNA and CDR2 YSLEER come from the germline V gene. V dropped 1 base and J dropped 6 bases, with 18 bases sitting between them.

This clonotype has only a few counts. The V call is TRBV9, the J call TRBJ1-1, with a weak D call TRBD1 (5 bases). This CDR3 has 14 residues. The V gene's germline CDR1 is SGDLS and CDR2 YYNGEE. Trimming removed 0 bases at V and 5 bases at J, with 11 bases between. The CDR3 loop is CASSVEEKGTEAFF. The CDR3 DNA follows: TGTGCCAGCAGCGTAGAGGAGAAGGGGACTGAAGCTTTCTTT.

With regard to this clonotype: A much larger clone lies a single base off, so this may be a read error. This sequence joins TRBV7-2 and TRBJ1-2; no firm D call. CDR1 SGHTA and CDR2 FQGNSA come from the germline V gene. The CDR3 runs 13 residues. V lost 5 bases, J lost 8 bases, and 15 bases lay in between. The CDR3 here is CTSSPFDVWGYTF. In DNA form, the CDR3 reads TGTACCAGCAGCCCGTTCGATGTCTGGGGCTACACCTTC.

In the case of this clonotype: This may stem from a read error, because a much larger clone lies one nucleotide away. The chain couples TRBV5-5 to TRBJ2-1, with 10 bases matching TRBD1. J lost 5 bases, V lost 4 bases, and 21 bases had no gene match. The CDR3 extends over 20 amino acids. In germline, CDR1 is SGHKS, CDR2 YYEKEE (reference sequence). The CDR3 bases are TGTGCCAGCAGCCCGCTGACCGAGACAGGGGGCCAGGGTAGTCACAATGAGCAGTTCTTC. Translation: CASSPLTETGGQGSHNEQFF.

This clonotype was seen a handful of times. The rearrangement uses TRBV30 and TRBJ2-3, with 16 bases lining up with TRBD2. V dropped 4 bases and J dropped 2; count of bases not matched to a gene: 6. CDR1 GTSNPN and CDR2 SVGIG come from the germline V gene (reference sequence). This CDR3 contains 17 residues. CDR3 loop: CAWKGLAGGRYTDTQYF. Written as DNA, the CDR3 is TGTGCCTGGAAGGGACTAGCGGGGGGGCGATACACAGATACGCAGTATTTT.

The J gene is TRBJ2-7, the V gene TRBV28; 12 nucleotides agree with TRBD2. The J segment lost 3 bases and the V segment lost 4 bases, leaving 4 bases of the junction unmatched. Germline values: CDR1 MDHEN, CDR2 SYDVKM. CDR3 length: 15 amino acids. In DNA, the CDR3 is TGTGCCAGCAGTTCGCCGACTAGCGGGGGCTACGAGCAGTACTTC. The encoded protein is CASSSPTSGGYEQYF.

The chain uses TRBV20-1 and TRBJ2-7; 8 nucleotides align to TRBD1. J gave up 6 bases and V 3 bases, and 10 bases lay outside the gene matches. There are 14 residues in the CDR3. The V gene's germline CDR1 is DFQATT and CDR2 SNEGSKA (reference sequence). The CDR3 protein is CSASRTGTLGEQYF. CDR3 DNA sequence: TGCAGTGCTAGCCGGACAGGGACCTTGGGCGAGCAGTACTTC.

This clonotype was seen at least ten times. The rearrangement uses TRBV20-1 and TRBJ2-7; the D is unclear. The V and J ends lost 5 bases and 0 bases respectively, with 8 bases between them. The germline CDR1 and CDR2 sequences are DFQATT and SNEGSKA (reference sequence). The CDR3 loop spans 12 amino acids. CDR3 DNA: TGCAGTGCTGCAAGAGACTCCTACGAGCAGTACTTC. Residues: CSAARDSYEQYF.

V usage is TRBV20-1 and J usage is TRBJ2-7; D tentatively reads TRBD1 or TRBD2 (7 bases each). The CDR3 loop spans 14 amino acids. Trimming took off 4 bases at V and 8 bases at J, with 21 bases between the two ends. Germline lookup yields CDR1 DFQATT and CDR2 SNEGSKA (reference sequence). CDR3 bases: TGCAGTGCTAAAGCCGGGACAGAACTAGCGCAGCAGTACTTC. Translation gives CSAKAGTELAQQYF.

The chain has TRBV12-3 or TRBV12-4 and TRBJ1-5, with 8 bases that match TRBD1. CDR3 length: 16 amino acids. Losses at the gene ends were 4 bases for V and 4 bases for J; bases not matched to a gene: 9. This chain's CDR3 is CASSWGGRGPNQPQHF. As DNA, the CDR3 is TGTGCCAGCAGTTGGGGGGGCAGGGGGCCTAATCAGCCCCAGCATTTT.